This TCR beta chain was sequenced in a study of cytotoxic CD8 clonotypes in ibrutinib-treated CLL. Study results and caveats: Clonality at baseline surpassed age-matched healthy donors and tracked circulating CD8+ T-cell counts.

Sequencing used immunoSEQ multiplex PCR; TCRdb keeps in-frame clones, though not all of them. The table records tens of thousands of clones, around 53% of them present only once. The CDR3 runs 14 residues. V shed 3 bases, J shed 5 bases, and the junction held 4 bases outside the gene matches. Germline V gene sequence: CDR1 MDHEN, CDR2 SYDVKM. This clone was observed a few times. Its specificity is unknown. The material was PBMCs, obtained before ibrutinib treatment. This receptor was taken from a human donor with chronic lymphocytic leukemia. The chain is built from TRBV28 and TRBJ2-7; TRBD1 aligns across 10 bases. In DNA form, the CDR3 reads TGTGCCAGCAGTTTCGGGACAGGGGTAGACGAGCAGTACTTC. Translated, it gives CASSFGTGVDEQYF.